The clone carrying this T cell receptor beta chain was recorded only once. Germline V CDR1 and CDR2: SGHDN, FVKESK. The V end was cut by 1 base, the J end by 4 bases, with 16 bases between. The CDR3 consists of 16 residues. This sample was taken from a study of blood T cell repertoires in COVID-19. Study context: T cells, B-cell-depleted T cells, or PBMCs provided the cDNA or gDNA that served as material.

Original data processing: Reference gene primers were amplified, and this amplification served to estimate nucleated cell counts. Some clones are missing from TCRdb's copy, which holds only in-frame ones; the method was immunoSEQ multiplex PCR. That table furnishes V, J and clone size, whereas the DNA furnished D and trimming. The sample lists about 320,000 clones, 65% to 90% occurring once. V and J are TRBV14 and TRBJ1-2, with no clear D. The TCR was taken from a human donor in a cohort sampled during active COVID-19. Material for sequencing was peripheral blood. The CDR3 DNA reads as TGTGCCAGCAGCCAAGTGCTAGGCGGGCTGCTCTATGGCTACACCTTC. Translation gives CASSQVLGGLLYGYTF.